This T cell receptor (beta chain) comes out of a study of shared clonotypes between healthy human individuals. Each PCR replicate from the sorted subsets contained 150 to 250 ng DNA, which is about 30,000 T cell genomes. Original methodology: ImmunoSEQ supplied junction-only sequences lacking quality scores, so filtering was different. This table comes from immunoSEQ multiplex PCR, and its TCRdb copy is limited to in-frame clones, with some not included. That table furnishes V, J and clone size, whereas the DNA furnished D and trimming. The sample lists about 2.4 million clones; roughly 93% were seen once. Study-wide findings and caveats: Approximately 4.6% of naive CD4 clonotypes were common to a handful of donors. The donor pool, a small one, limited the genetic and exposure-history diversity represented.

On this clone itself: Its antigen is unidentified.

Per the germline V gene, CDR1 is SGHRS and CDR2 is YFSETQ. Trimming stripped 0 bases from V and 3 bases from J, with 15 bases between. The CDR3 is 16 amino acids. The sequence derives from a man younger than 35 in good health. Some clones in this sample may be carry-over from other donors' samples. The chain has TRBV5-1 and TRBJ2-5; possibly TRBD2 for D (6 bases). Sample: naive CD4+ T cells from PBMCs. Described subset: CD45RA+ positively selected. CDR3 coding DNA: TGCGCCAGCAGCTTGGTCCCGGCGGGATCCGAAGAGACCCAGTACTTC. Translated, it gives CASSLVPAGSEETQYF.